These 20 T cell receptor beta chains were sequenced from one sample in a study of blood T cell repertoires in COVID-19. This table comes from immunoSEQ multiplex PCR, and its TCRdb copy is limited to in-frame clones, with some not included. Among more than 100,000 clones, around 86% were seen once, and the ten largest hold roughly 9%. Sequencing was performed on peripheral blood. These receptors were taken from a woman aged 55-69 years with active or convalescent COVID-19.

V and J are TRBV11-1 and TRBJ2-1, with 9 nucleotides matching TRBD2. The CDR3 is 16 amino acids. CDR1 and CDR2 from the germline V gene are SGHAT and FQDESV (reference sequence). V shed 1 base and J 3 bases; nucleotides not matched to a gene: 4. The CDR3 sequence is CASSLGSGGIYNEQFF. DNA for the CDR3: TGTGCCAGCAGCTTAGGGAGCGGGGGGATCTACAATGAGCAGTTCTTC. Supplemented by reference TRBV11-1 and TRBJ2-1, the full variable domain reads EAEVAQSPRYKITEKSQAVAFWCDPISGHATLYWYRQILGQGPELLVQFQDESVVDDSQLPKDRFSAERLKGVDSTLKIQPAELGDSAMYLCASSLGSGGIYNEQFFGPGTRLTVL.

V and J are TRBV27 and TRBJ2-3; 7 bases match TRBD2. CDR3 size: 14 residues. Germline V gene sequence: CDR1 MNHEY, CDR2 SMNVEV (reference sequence). J was trimmed by 3 bases and V by 4 bases; bases with no gene match: 4. In nucleotides, the CDR3 is TGTGCCAGCAGTTCCATTAGCGGGACAGATACGCAGTATTTT. Residues: CASSSISGTDTQYF.

The J gene is TRBJ2-3, the V gene TRBV7-9, with 8 bases aligning to TRBD2. The CDR3 covers 16 residues. Germline CDR1 is SEHNR and CDR2 is FQNEAQ (reference sequence). V lost 5 bases and J lost 3; bases outside the gene matches: 10. The CDR3 DNA sequence: TGTGCCAGCAGCGAACCACTAGCGGTGGGGACAGATACGCAGTATTTT. Its translation is CASSEPLAVGTDTQYF.

V usage is TRBV7-9 and J usage is TRBJ1-6; D not resolved. The CDR3 has 14 amino acids. The germline CDR1 and CDR2 sequences are SEHNR and FQNEAQ (reference sequence). V was shortened by 1 base and J by 10 bases, with 11 bases between the two germline ends. CDR3 loop: CASSLGPTGSPLHF. The DNA of the CDR3 is TGTGCCAGCAGCTTAGGACCCACGGGGTCACCCCTCCACTTT.

This chain uses TRBV7-3 with TRBJ1-4; possible D gene TRBD1, 5 bases. V was shortened by 5 bases and J by 8 bases, with 12 bases between the two germline ends. Per the germline V gene, CDR1 is SGHTA and CDR2 is FQGTGA. This CDR3 contains 13 residues. The CDR3 spells CASSIGGDEKLFF. CDR3 nucleotides: TGTGCCAGCAGCATCGGAGGGGACGAAAAACTGTTTTTT.

The chain has TRBV10-3 and TRBJ2-2; the match to TRBD1 covers 9 bases. Germline CDR1 is ENHRY and CDR2 is SYGVKD. Trimming cost V 6 bases and J 3 bases; bases outside gene matches: 2. The CDR3 loop spans 14 amino acids. CDR3 nucleotide sequence: TGTGCCATCAGCAGACAGGGGGACACCGGGGAGCTGTTTTTT. This gives the protein CAISRQGDTGELFF.

This chain links TRBV5-1 with TRBJ1-2; D is possibly TRBD1 (6 bases). Trimming took off 4 bases at V and 0 bases at J, with 10 bases between the two ends. The V gene's germline CDR1 is SGHRS and CDR2 YFSETQ. CDR3 size: 14 residues. Written as DNA, the CDR3 is TGCGCCAGCAGCCAGGGGCTTTCTAACTATGGCTACACCTTC. Translated: CASSQGLSNYGYTF.

The chain recombines TRBV27 with TRBJ1-2; no reliable D call. The CDR3 is made up of 13 amino acids. The V and J ends lost 3 bases and 0 bases respectively, with 5 bases between them. In germline, CDR1 is MNHEY, CDR2 SMNVEV (reference sequence). The CDR3 coding sequence is TGTGCCAGCAGTTTGACACCTAACTATGGCTACACCTTC. Translating gives CASSLTPNYGYTF.

The chain has TRBV27 and TRBJ2-2; no reliable D call. V gave up 11 bases and J gave up 1 base, with 14 bases separating them. Germline V gene data show CDR1 as MNHEY and CDR2 as SMNVEV (reference sequence). This CDR3 region has 14 residues. CDR3 sequence: CALDQRGNTGELFF. CDR3 DNA sequence: TGTGCCTTAGATCAACGCGGGAACACCGGGGAGCTGTTTTTT.

CDR3 nucleotide sequence: TGTGCCAGCAGCGCAGGTGGGACAGGGATCTACGAGCAGTACTTC. Protein: CASSAGGTGIYEQYF. V gene TRBV9 combines with J gene TRBJ2-7, with 9 bases lining up with TRBD1. J gave up 3 bases and V 3 bases, and 7 bases lay outside the gene matches. Germline-derived CDR1 and CDR2 are SGDLS and YYNGEE. This CDR3 is built from 15 residues.

The chain is built from TRBV5-6 and TRBJ2-2, with 10 bases aligning to TRBD1. The CDR3 runs 16 residues. Per germline, CDR1 SGHDT and CDR2 YYEEEE. The junction had 10 bases not matched to a gene; V was cut back by 4 bases and J by 7 bases. CDR3 nucleotides: TGTGCCAGCAGCGGTACCGGGACAGGGGTTGGCGGGGAGCTGTTTTTT. This translates into CASSGTGTGVGGELFF. Combining the CDR3 with reference TRBV5-6 and TRBJ2-2 gives the whole variable domain DAGVTQSPTHLIKTRGQQVTLRCSPKSGHDTVSWYQQALGQGPQFIFQYYEEEERQRGNFPDRFSGHQFPNYSSELNVNALLLGDSALYLCASSGTGTGVGGELFFGEGSRLTVL.

The V gene is TRBV20-1, the J gene TRBJ2-1, with 8 bases fitting TRBD1. CDR1 is DFQATT and CDR2 is SNEGSKA in the germline V gene (reference sequence). Unmatched junction bases numbered 3, after V lost 5 bases and J lost 9 bases. The CDR3 is made up of 11 amino acids. As DNA, the CDR3 is TGCAGTGCTCCACAGGGGGGTGAGCAGTTCTTC. Translated, it gives CSAPQGGEQFF.

The chain combines TRBV7-3 with TRBJ2-3; 13 bases map to TRBD2. J was trimmed by 8 bases and V by 5 bases; bases with no gene match: 10. This CDR3 region has 16 residues. Germline CDR1 and CDR2: SGHTA and FQGTGA. CDR3 nucleotide sequence: TGTGCCAGCAGCGAAGCGACTAGCGGGAGGACCGTTACGCAGTATTTT. Translating it yields CASSEATSGRTVTQYF.

The count of this clone is one. The chain joins TRBV7-8 to TRBJ1-4, with D unresolved. This CDR3 comprises 14 residues. The germline V gene has CDR1 SGHVS and CDR2 FQNEAQ. The V end lost 7 bases, the J end lost 8 bases, and 17 bases lay between the germline ends. CDR3 region: CASTPGRETEKLFF. The CDR3 region has the DNA TGTGCCAGCACCCCAGGACGGGAAACCGAAAAACTGTTTTTT.

The genes are TRBV29-1 and TRBJ2-1; D not resolved. Trimming shortened V by 0 bases and J by 8 bases, and 5 bases separated the two germline ends. Looked up from germline, CDR1 is SQVTM and CDR2 is ANQGSEA. The CDR3 has 11 residues. The CDR3 region is CSVEDEYEQFF. CDR3 nucleotide sequence: TGCAGCGTTGAAGATGAGTATGAGCAGTTCTTC.

The rearrangement uses TRBV5-4 and TRBJ2-3; D may be TRBD1 (6 bases). The CDR3 spans 14 residues. Germline V lookup: CDR1 SGHNT, CDR2 YYREEE (reference sequence). V was shortened by 4 bases and J by 6 bases, with 15 bases between the two germline ends. CDR3 loop: CASSPDRNRDTQYF. CDR3 nucleotide sequence: TGTGCCAGCAGCCCGGACAGAAACAGGGATACGCAGTATTTT.

V usage is TRBV6-2 or TRBV6-3 and J usage is TRBJ2-1; D is ambiguous. Germline V gives CDR1 MNHEY, CDR2 SVGEGT. The germline V and J ends were trimmed by 6 bases and 9 bases, with 9 bases remaining between them. This CDR3 spans 11 amino acids. CDR3 sequence (DNA): TGTGCCAGCAGCGCCACGGTTGAGCAGTTCTTC. Protein sequence: CASSATVEQFF.

The rearrangement links TRBV7-2 to TRBJ1-6; D unclear. The CDR3 covers 15 residues. The V gene lost 0 bases and the J gene lost 5 bases, with 8 bases spanning the gap. The germline gives CDR1 SGHTA, CDR2 FQGNSA. The chain's CDR3 is CASSLAQLNNSPLHF. In DNA form, the CDR3 reads TGTGCCAGCAGCTTAGCACAGCTGAATAATTCACCCCTCCACTTT.

CDR3 in DNA: TGCACCAGCAGCCAAGTCGAGGAGGGGAATCAGCCCCAGCATTTT. This gives the protein CTSSQVEEGNQPQHF. This chain uses TRBV1 with TRBJ1-5. TRBV1 is a documented pseudogene. The CDR3 is 15 amino acids.

This chain connects TRBV28 to TRBJ2-1, with 8 bases fitting TRBD2. The CDR3 totals 15 residues. V lost 4 bases to trimming and J lost 8 bases; unmatched junction nucleotides: 10. Germline values: CDR1 MDHEN, CDR2 SYDVKM. CDR3 protein: CASSSSGLGRHEQFF. Here the CDR3 DNA reads TGTGCCAGCAGTTCCTCGGGACTAGGGAGGCATGAGCAGTTCTTC.